Presented here are 29 T cell receptor beta chains from one specimen sequenced in a study of blood T cell repertoires in COVID-19. The table came from immunoSEQ multiplex PCR; TCRdb's copy has only in-frame clones and leaves some out. This table has about 260,000 clones, 80% to 90% appearing once. What was sequenced was PBMCs or T cells enriched from blood (not recorded which). The receptors come from a woman aged 18-30 years who had recovered from COVID-19.

This clone was seen just once. The chain combines TRBV6-5 with TRBJ1-2, with D perhaps matching TRBD1 (5 bases). There are 14 residues in the CDR3. Germline CDR1 and CDR2: MNHEY and SVGAGI. Trimming took 6 bases from V and 0 from J, leaving 11 bases between them. CDR3 bases: TGTGCCAGCAGCCCCGGACAAGCTAACTATGGCTACACCTTC. As protein: CASSPGQANYGYTF.

The V gene is TRBV7-3, the J gene TRBJ1-1; no definite D call. The ends were cut back, 5 bases at V and 7 bases at J, with 8 bases in the middle. There are 11 residues in the CDR3. Per germline, CDR1 SGHTA and CDR2 FQGTGA. CDR3 sequence: CASSIGGEAFF. DNA for the CDR3: TGTGCCAGCAGCATCGGAGGTGAAGCTTTCTTT.

The V and J genes are TRBV5-5 and TRBJ1-5; D gene ambiguous. CDR1 is SGHKS, CDR2 YYEKEE, per germline (reference sequence). V lost 4 bases to trimming and J lost 7 bases, with 15 bases between them. The CDR3 is 14 residues long. CDR3 coding DNA: TGTGCCAGCAGCCCGGACTGGGCGGGACAGCCCCAGCATTTT. It translates to CASSPDWAGQPQHF.

This chain links TRBV2 with TRBJ1-2; the D gene is possibly TRBD1 (6 bases). Germline-derived CDR1 and CDR2 are SNHLY and FYNNEI. V was trimmed by 4 bases and J by 6 bases, leaving 9 bases between them. This CDR3 is built from 12 residues. The CDR3 sequence: CASSVNRDGYTF. As DNA, the CDR3 is TGTGCCAGCAGTGTTAACAGGGATGGCTACACCTTC.

V is TRBV5-1 and J is TRBJ1-2; D not certain. The CDR3 sequence is 12 residues long. The germline V gene encodes CDR1 SGHRS and CDR2 YFSETQ. Trimming cost V 2 bases and J 8 bases, with 10 bases left between them. In nucleotides, the CDR3 is TGCGCCAGCAGCTTAAGCGGAAGCGGCTACACCTTC. Its translation is CASSLSGSGYTF. Looking up the rest from reference TRBV5-1 and TRBJ1-2 gives the full variable domain: KAGVTQTPRYLIKTRGQQVTLSCSPISGHRSVSWYQQTPGQGLQFLFEYFSETQRNKGNFPGRFSGRQFSNSRSEMNVSTLELGDSALYLCASSLSGSGYTFGSGTRLTVV.

The chain uses TRBV30 and TRBJ1-2, with 8 bases matching TRBD1. The V gene end was trimmed by 5 bases and the J gene end by 3 bases; junction bases not matched to a gene: 5. CDR3 size: 13 residues. Germline CDR1 GTSNPN, CDR2 SVGIG (reference sequence). CDR3 sequence: CAWQGARDYGYTF. The CDR3 DNA reads as TGTGCCTGGCAGGGGGCGAGGGACTATGGCTACACCTTC.

This chain connects TRBV5-1 to TRBJ1-6; 7 nucleotides match TRBD1. Germline CDR1 and CDR2: SGHRS and YFSETQ. The CDR3 totals 16 residues. Trimming cost V 3 bases and J 0 bases; bases outside gene matches: 3. The CDR3 spells CASSWDRSSYNSPLHF. The CDR3 DNA reads TGCGCCAGCAGCTGGGACAGAAGCTCCTATAATTCACCCCTCCACTTT. The full variable domain, rest sourced from reference TRBV5-1 and TRBJ1-6, is KAGVTQTPRYLIKTRGQQVTLSCSPISGHRSVSWYQQTPGQGLQFLFEYFSETQRNKGNFPGRFSGRQFSNSRSEMNVSTLELGDSALYLCASSWDRSSYNSPLHFGNGTRLTVT.

V usage is TRBV28 and J usage is TRBJ1-2, with 8 bases that match TRBD1. This CDR3 comprises 14 residues. CDR1 is MDHEN, CDR2 SYDVKM, per germline. V gave up 3 bases and J gave up 4 bases; unmatched junction bases: 4. The CDR3 region has the DNA TGTGCCAGCAGTTTTCCAGGGGGCGTCTATGGCTACACCTTC. Encoded protein: CASSFPGGVYGYTF.

This sequence joins TRBV5-1 and TRBJ1-3, with 8 bases lining up with TRBD1. This CDR3 has 16 amino acids. Germline values: CDR1 SGHRS, CDR2 YFSETQ. V dropped 4 bases and J dropped 0; count of bases not matched to a gene: 6. The chain's CDR3 is CASSTGTGNSGNTIYF. The DNA of the CDR3 is TGCGCCAGCAGCACCGGGACAGGAAACTCTGGAAACACCATATATTTT.

The chain combines TRBV6-5 with TRBJ2-2, with a possible D match to TRBD1 (7 bases). The CDR3 length is 16 residues. Trimming cost V 5 bases and J 6 bases, with 19 bases left between them. Germline CDR1 is MNHEY and CDR2 is SVGAGI. The CDR3 loop reads CASSNFGGGRPGELFF. CDR3 sequence (DNA): TGTGCCAGCAGTAACTTTGGAGGGGGCCGACCCGGGGAGCTGTTTTTT.

The chain employs TRBV28 and TRBJ1-3, with TRBD1 matching 8 bases. Germline values: CDR1 MDHEN, CDR2 SYDVKM. J lost 5 bases, V lost 7 bases, and 7 bases had no gene match. The CDR3 length is 14 residues. CDR3 sequence: CASTFQGARNTIYF. DNA of the CDR3: TGTGCCAGCACCTTTCAGGGGGCTCGAAACACCATATATTTT.

V and J are TRBV9 and TRBJ1-1; the D is unclear. From germline, CDR1 is SGDLS and CDR2 YYNGEE. The CDR3 sequence is 18 residues long. Trimming left V 1 base short and J 0 bases short, with 19 bases between. The DNA of the CDR3 is TGTGCCAGCAGCGTATCTCCAGGTGAGGGCTTAATGAACACTGAAGCTTTCTTT. It specifies CASSVSPGEGLMNTEAFF. The full variable domain, completed using reference TRBV9 and TRBJ1-1, is DSGVTQTPKHLITATGQRVTLRCSPRSGDLSVYWYQQSLDQGLQFLIQYYNGEERAKGNILERFSAQQFPDLHSELNLSSLELGDSALYFCASSVSPGEGLMNTEAFFGQGTRLTVV.

The rearrangement links TRBV28 to TRBJ1-3; TRBD1 is a possible D gene (5 bases). CDR3 length equals 14 residues. V lost 3 bases to trimming and J lost 0 bases, with 6 bases between them. Germline V CDR1 and CDR2: MDHEN, SYDVKM. The CDR3 reads CASSFDSSGNTIYF. Here the CDR3 DNA reads TGTGCCAGCAGTTTTGACAGCTCTGGAAACACCATATATTTT. Looking up the rest from reference TRBV28 and TRBJ1-3 gives the full variable domain: DVKVTQSSRYLVKRTGEKVFLECVQDMDHENMFWYRQDPGLGLRLIYFSYDVKMKEKGDIPEGYSVSREKKERFSLILESASTNQTSMYLCASSFDSSGNTIYFGEGSWLTVV.

This chain links TRBV12-3 or TRBV12-4 with TRBJ1-1; unclear D gene. The CDR3 consists of 12 residues. Deletions cut 6 bases from V and 6 bases from J, with 11 bases between. CDR3 sequence (DNA): TGTGCCAGCAGACGCGGGGTGGCTGAAGCTTTCTTT. Its translation is CASRRGVAEAFF.

This clone is a singleton in its sample. The chain employs TRBV21-1 and TRBJ2-3; the D call of TRBD2 is as the table states it, not checked on the DNA. TRBV21-1 is noted as a pseudogene. This CDR3 is 15 amino acids long. The CDR3 sequence is CASNGLAGSADTQYF. For the CDR3, the DNA is TGTGCCAGCAACGGACTAGCGGGGTCGGCAGATACGCAGTATTTT.

The gene calls are TRBV11-3 and TRBJ2-5; TRBD2 aligns across 15 bases. This CDR3 spans 18 amino acids. Unmatched junction bases numbered 10, after V lost 5 bases and J lost 3 bases. CDR1 and CDR2 (germline): SGHNT, YENEEA. The CDR3 spells CASSPGLAGGRGEETQYF. In DNA, the CDR3 is TGTGCCAGCAGCCCGGGACTAGCGGGGGGCCGAGGAGAAGAGACCCAGTACTTC. Together with reference TRBV11-3 and TRBJ2-5, the CDR3 gives the full variable domain: EAGVVQSPRYKIIEKKQPVAFWCNPISGHNTLYWYLQNLGQGPELLIRYENEEAVDDSQLPKDRFSAERLKGVDSTLKIQPAELGDSAVYLCASSPGLAGGRGEETQYFGPGTRLLVL.

The genes are TRBV27 and TRBJ1-5; 7 bases line up with TRBD1. Germline V lookup: CDR1 MNHEY, CDR2 SMNVEV (reference sequence). The CDR3 consists of 15 residues. The V and J ends lost 6 bases and 2 bases, in that order; junction bases with no gene match: 7. The CDR3 region is CASRTGTVGNQPQHF. The DNA of the CDR3 is TGTGCCAGCAGAACTGGGACAGTGGGCAATCAGCCCCAGCATTTT.

The CDR3: CASSGRGGTGVYGYTF. In DNA, the CDR3 is TGTGCCAGCAGTGGTCGCGGTGGGACAGGGGTCTATGGCTACACCTTC. The rearrangement links TRBV6-4 to TRBJ1-2, with TRBD1 matching over 10 bases. The germline V gene has CDR1 MRHNA and CDR2 SNTAGT. J lost 4 bases, V lost 4 bases, and 9 bases had no gene match. The CDR3 totals 16 residues.

The chain's CDR3 is CASSLWAGGDGYTF. For the CDR3, the DNA is TGTGCCAGCAGTTTATGGGCAGGGGGCGATGGCTACACCTTC. The gene calls are TRBV27 and TRBJ1-2, with 8 nucleotides matching TRBD1. Looked up from germline, CDR1 is MNHEY and CDR2 is SMNVEV (reference sequence). V shed 1 base and J 6 bases; nucleotides not matched to a gene: 4. The CDR3 consists of 14 residues.

This clone was seen just once. The V call is TRBV19, the J call TRBJ1-1; D is uncertain. The V end was cut by 5 bases, the J end by 0 bases, with 10 bases between. Germline loops: CDR1 LNHDA, CDR2 SQIVND (reference sequence). The CDR3 covers 14 residues. CDR3 region: CASSALALNTEAFF. The CDR3 bases are TGTGCCAGTAGTGCCCTGGCCTTGAACACTGAAGCTTTCTTT.

V gene TRBV7-6 combines with J gene TRBJ2-6; maybe TRBD1 (6 bases). V shed 5 bases and J shed 2 bases, with 10 bases lying between them. This CDR3 has 15 residues. Germline V lookup: CDR1 SGHVS, CDR2 FNYEAQ. The CDR3 protein is CASSVDRPGANVLTF. DNA for the CDR3: TGTGCCAGCAGCGTCGACAGGCCTGGGGCCAACGTCCTGACTTTC.

V and J are TRBV6-4 and TRBJ2-3; 10 nucleotides match TRBD1. The CDR3 runs 16 residues. After removal of 6 bases from V and 4 bases from J, the junction contained 10 bases not matched to a gene. Germline V gene lookup returns CDR1 MRHNA and CDR2 SNTAGT. The CDR3 here is CASSHLAGTGADTQYF. The DNA for the CDR3 is TGTGCCAGCAGCCACCTAGCTGGGACAGGGGCAGATACGCAGTATTTT.

The chain links TRBV5-4 to TRBJ1-5; 7 bases are a match to TRBD1. Germline V gives CDR1 SGHNT, CDR2 YYREEE (reference sequence). The CDR3 length is 14 residues. The ends lost 4 bases at V and 2 bases at J; junction bases unmatched: 3. The CDR3 nucleotides read TGTGCCAGCAGCCCCGACAGGGGCAATCAGCCCCAGCATTTT. Protein: CASSPDRGNQPQHF. The whole variable domain, filled in from reference TRBV5-4 and TRBJ1-5, reads ETGVTQSPTHLIKTRGQQVTLRCSSQSGHNTVSWYQQALGQGPQFIFQYYREEENGRGNFPPRFSGLQFPNYSSELNVNALELDDSALYLCASSPDRGNQPQHFGDGTRLSIL.

The V gene is TRBV5-4, the J gene TRBJ1-2, with D possibly being TRBD1 (5 bases). This CDR3 contains 13 residues. The germline V gene has CDR1 SGHNT and CDR2 YYREEE (reference sequence). V dropped 0 bases and J dropped 7 bases, with 10 bases sitting between them. The CDR3 sequence is CASSLEQVVGYTF. The CDR3 nucleotides read TGTGCCAGCAGCTTGGAACAGGTTGTTGGCTACACCTTC. Based on the CDR3 plus reference TRBV5-4 and TRBJ1-2, the full variable domain is ETGVTQSPTHLIKTRGQQVTLRCSSQSGHNTVSWYQQALGQGPQFIFQYYREEENGRGNFPPRFSGLQFPNYSSELNVNALELDDSALYLCASSLEQVVGYTFGSGTRLTVV.

The V and J genes are TRBV5-1 and TRBJ1-1; maybe TRBD1 (5 bases). CDR3 length: 13 residues. CDR1 is SGHRS, CDR2 YFSETQ, per germline. Trimming left V 0 bases short and J 8 bases short, with 11 bases between. The chain's CDR3 is CASSLGWGSEAFF. The CDR3 bases are TGCGCCAGCAGCTTGGGGTGGGGCAGCGAAGCTTTCTTT.

The chain is built from TRBV2 and TRBJ2-3, with 15 bases aligning to TRBD2. CDR3 length: 16 residues. Germline V gives CDR1 SNHLY, CDR2 FYNNEI. V was clipped by 6 bases and J by 2 bases; unmatched bases: 3. CDR3 coding DNA: TGTGCCAGCAGGGGACTAGCGGGGGGTCTCACAGATACGCAGTATTTT. Translation: CASRGLAGGLTDTQYF.

This clone was picked up one time. The chain recombines TRBV15 with TRBJ2-1, with TRBD2 matching over 8 bases. The germline CDR1 and CDR2 sequences are LNHNV and YYDKDF (reference sequence). CDR3 size: 18 residues. The V gene end was trimmed by 0 bases and the J gene end by 0 bases; junction bases not matched to a gene: 7. The CDR3 loop is CATSRDYSGESSYNEQFF. The CDR3 nucleotides are TGTGCCACCAGCAGAGATTATAGCGGGGAGTCCTCCTACAATGAGCAGTTCTTC.

The chain carries TRBV28 and TRBJ2-5; 9 nucleotides match TRBD1. Trimming removed 6 bases from V and 7 bases from J; junction bases left unmatched: 6. The CDR3 totals 13 residues. CDR1 and CDR2 (germline): MDHEN, SYDVKM. The CDR3 DNA reads TGTGCCAGCAGGGGACAGGGAAGTGTGACCCAGTACTTC. Translated: CASRGQGSVTQYF.

The V gene is TRBV10-3, the J gene TRBJ1-1; D call uncertain. Trimming cost V 10 bases and J 4 bases, with 10 bases left between them. From germline, CDR1 is ENHRY and CDR2 SYGVKD. The CDR3 is 11 amino acids. CDR3 sequence reads: CATSAITEAFF. The CDR3 bases are TGTGCCACGAGTGCAATCACTGAAGCTTTCTTT.